The rows below give T cell receptor beta chains drawn from one sample of a study of shared T cell receptors in the human thymus. Generated by immunoSEQ multiplex PCR, the TCRdb table keeps only in-frame clones and is missing some. The data contain about 660,000 clones, 80% to 90% of them singletons. The data also belong to a second study, concerning human thymus T cells.

Sequenced sample: thymocytes. The receptors originated from a boy in the first two years of life with a congenital heart defect. Both conserved end residues are part of each CDR3. A D gene is named only where the DNA matches it firmly. Expanded clones are given a class, and other clones once, few, many or no size at all.

d_call,clone_size,cdr3_length,j_call,v_call,cdr3_aa,cdr3_nt
-,-,13,TRBJ2-7,TRBV11-2,CASSLEAGYEQYF,TGTGCCAGCAGCTTAGAAGCAGGGTACGAGCAGTACTTC
-,-,13,TRBJ2-3,TRBV5-6,CASSLLRTDTQYF,TGTGCCAGCAGCTTGCTTCGGACAGATACGCAGTATTTT
-,few,15,TRBJ1-2,TRBV5-1,CASSLAPLPWYGYTF,TGCGCCAGCAGCTTGGCCCCACTTCCTTGGTATGGCTACACCTTC
TRBD1,-,15,TRBJ1-1,TRBV14,CASSLTGQVGTEAFF,TGTGCCAGCAGCCTCACCGGACAGGTGGGCACTGAAGCTTTCTTT
-,once,13,TRBJ2-7,TRBV5-1,CASSLGAGNEQYF,TGCGCCAGCAGCTTGGGCGCAGGGAACGAGCAGTACTTC
TRBD1,once,17,TRBJ2-7,TRBV4-2,CASSSRWTGGLSYEQYF,TGTGCCAGCAGCTCGCGGTGGACAGGGGGCTTGTCCTACGAGCAGTACTTC
-,-,13,TRBJ2-7,TRBV30,CAWSVGAPYEQYF,TGTGCCTGGAGTGTTGGGGCCCCCTACGAGCAGTACTTC
-,-,15,TRBJ2-6,TRBV28,CATRVRAGGANVLTF,TGTGCCACACGCGTGAGGGCGGGCGGGGCCAACGTCCTGACTTTC
TRBD2,-,11,TRBJ2-1,TRBV20-1,CRGDYYNEQFF,TGCAGGGGGGACTACTACAATGAGCAGTTCTTC
-,once,15,TRBJ2-7,TRBV10-2,CATLTRRGGVREQYF,TGCGCCACCCTTACACGGAGGGGAGGTGTCCGCGAGCAGTACTTC
TRBD2,-,18,TRBJ2-1,TRBV28,CASSLPGRGDGPYNEQFF,TGTGCCAGCAGTTTGCCTGGGCGGGGGGACGGCCCCTACAATGAGCAGTTCTTC
TRBD1,once,20,TRBJ1-5,TRBV15,CATSRGRWGRQGPGNQPQHF,TGTGCCACCAGCAGAGGGAGGTGGGGGAGACAGGGCCCTGGGAATCAGCCCCAGCATTTT
-,-,11,TRBJ1-2,TRBV27,CAYSLAYGYTF,TGTGCCTACTCCCTAGCCTATGGCTACACCTTC
TRBD2,-,19,TRBJ2-5,TRBV27,CASSLAPGLAGGNQETQYF,TGTGCCAGCAGTCTAGCGCCGGGACTAGCGGGGGGGAATCAAGAGACCCAGTACTTC
TRBD2,-,15,TRBJ2-1,TRBV28,CASSLSSGGDNEQFF,TGTGCCAGCAGTTTATCTAGCGGGGGGGACAATGAGCAGTTCTTC
TRBD2,-,17,TRBJ2-1,TRBV7-9,CASSLPKTSGYYNEQFF,TGTGCCAGCAGCTTACCAAAGACTAGCGGATACTACAATGAGCAGTTCTTC
TRBD1,-,16,TRBJ1-2,TRBV28,CASSGYRGRPLYGYTF,TGTGCCAGCAGTGGGTACAGGGGGCGACCTCTCTATGGCTACACCTTC
TRBD1,-,14,TRBJ2-7,TRBV28,CASRIGTGGVEQYF,TGTGCCAGCAGAATCGGGACAGGGGGGGTCGAGCAGTACTTC
-,once,14,TRBJ1-6,TRBV9,CASEAGPGDSPLHF,TGTGCCAGCGAGGCAGGGCCTGGGGATTCACCCCTCCACTTT
-,few,17,TRBJ2-3,TRBV10-3,CAISQKQRGASTDTQYF,TGTGCCATCAGCCAAAAACAACGGGGGGCAAGCACAGATACGCAGTATTTT
TRBD2,-,15,TRBJ2-7,TRBV5-1,CASSWQPGLAWEQYF,TGCGCCAGCAGCTGGCAGCCGGGACTAGCGTGGGAGCAGTACTTC
TRBD1,-,17,TRBJ2-3,TRBV7-2,CASSLSKRGTGEDTQYF,TGTGCCAGCAGCTTAAGTAAGCGCGGGACAGGGGAAGATACGCAGTATTTT
-,-,13,TRBJ2-7,TRBV6-5,CASSSRQGDEQYF,TGTGCCAGCAGTTCGCGTCAGGGTGACGAGCAGTACTTC
-,once,16,TRBJ2-3,TRBV6-6,CASSYSGGGISNTQYF,TGTGCCAGCAGTTACTCAGGTGGGGGGATTTCAAATACGCAGTATTTT
TRBD2,once,16,TRBJ2-2,TRBV4-3,CASSQVVTSGGGELFF,TGCGCCAGCAGCCAAGTTGTGACTAGCGGAGGCGGGGAGCTGTTTTTT
-,-,16,TRBJ1-5,TRBV28,CASSLPGGSSNQPQHF,TGTGCCAGCAGTCTCCCCGGGGGATCTAGCAATCAGCCCCAGCATTTT
-,-,15,TRBJ2-1,TRBV2,CASSRDLGIYNEQFF,TGTGCCAGCAGTCGGGACTTGGGGATATACAATGAGCAGTTCTTC
TRBD2,-,19,TRBJ2-1,TRBV9,CASSGAGTSGKLSYNEQFF,TGTGCCAGCAGCGGCGCCGGGACTAGCGGGAAACTCTCCTACAATGAGCAGTTCTTC
TRBD2,-,14,TRBJ2-5,TRBV29-1,CSVRRAGGVQTQYF,TGCAGCGTCCGCCGGGCGGGGGGGGTTCAGACCCAGTACTTC
-,-,16,TRBJ2-7,TRBV14,CASSQESGPYSYEQYF,TGTGCCAGCAGCCAAGAGAGCGGGCCCTACTCCTACGAGCAGTACTTC
TRBD1,-,15,TRBJ1-2,TRBV6-5,CASSYPGQGRTCYTF,TGTGCCAGCAGTTACCCGGGACAGGGGAGAACATGCTACACCTTC
TRBD2,-,17,TRBJ2-5,TRBV9,CASSRPQAGADRQTQYF,TGTGCCAGCAGCCGACCCCAAGCGGGGGCCGATCGTCAGACCCAGTACTTC
-,-,12,TRBJ1-1,TRBV2,CASIVKSREAFF,TGTGCCAGCATAGTAAAGTCACGTGAAGCTTTCTTT
-,-,12,TRBJ1-1,TRBV6-5,CASSPKNTEAFF,TGTGCCAGCAGTCCTAAGAACACTGAAGCTTTCTTT
TRBD2,-,16,TRBJ2-7,TRBV5-8,CASNLYRTSGSHEQYF,TGTGCCAGCAACCTATATCGGACTAGCGGGAGCCACGAGCAGTACTTC
TRBD1,few,17,TRBJ1-4,TRBV19,CASSINGTGSPNEKLFF,TGTGCCAGTAGTATCAACGGGACAGGGTCCCCTAATGAAAAACTGTTTTTT
-,-,14,TRBJ2-2,TRBV15,CATSRVRGTGELFF,TGTGCCACCAGCAGAGTTAGGGGCACCGGGGAGCTGTTTTTT
-,-,14,TRBJ2-7,TRBV6-5,CASSYVQNTYEQYF,TGTGCCAGCAGTTATGTACAGAACACCTACGAGCAGTACTTC
TRBD1,-,16,TRBJ1-1,TRBV5-1,CASSLGVDRVDTEAFF,TGCGCCAGCAGCTTGGGGGTGGACAGGGTCGACACTGAAGCTTTCTTT
TRBD1,-,12,TRBJ1-2,TRBV28,CASSRQGYGYTF,TGTGCCAGCAGTAGACAGGGCTATGGCTACACCTTC